This T cell receptor (beta chain) comes out of a study of blood T cell repertoires in COVID-19. Study at large: COVID-19 samples from acute and convalescent phases originated in the United States, Italy and Spain. T cells, B-cell-depleted T cells, or PBMCs supplied cDNA or gDNA.

The junction had 1 base not matched to a gene; V was cut back by 6 bases and J by 2 bases. This CDR3 comprises 15 residues. Germline values: CDR1 MNHEY, CDR2 SVGAGI. Study processing details: Reference gene primer amplification gave nucleated cell count estimates. Using immunoSEQ multiplex PCR, the repertoire was profiled, and TCRdb retains in-frame clones only, with some absent. Clonal size and the V and J genes are those of that table, whereas D and trimming came from the DNA. The top ten clones hold roughly 5.7% of a sample with about 270,000 clones, around 88% of them seen once. The receptor was derived from a man at least 80 years old with acute or convalescent COVID-19. The material sequenced was peripheral blood. The chain is built from TRBV6-5 and TRBJ2-5, with 15 bases that match TRBD2. The CDR3 DNA follows: TGTGCCAGCAGGGGACTAGCGGGGGGTCAAGAGACCCAGTACTTC. It codes for CASRGLAGGQETQYF.